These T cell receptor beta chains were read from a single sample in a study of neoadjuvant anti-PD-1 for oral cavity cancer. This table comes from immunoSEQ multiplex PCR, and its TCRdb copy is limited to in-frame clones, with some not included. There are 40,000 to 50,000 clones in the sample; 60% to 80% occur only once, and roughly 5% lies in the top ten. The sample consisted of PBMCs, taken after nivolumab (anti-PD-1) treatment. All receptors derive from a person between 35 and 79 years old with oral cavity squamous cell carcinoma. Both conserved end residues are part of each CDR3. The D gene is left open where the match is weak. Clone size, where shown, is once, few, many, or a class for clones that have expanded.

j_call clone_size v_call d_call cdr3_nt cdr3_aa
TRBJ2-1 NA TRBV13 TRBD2 TGTGCCAGCAGCTTAGACTCCAGCGGGAGCACCTACAATGAGCAGTTCTTC CASSLDSSGSTYNEQFF
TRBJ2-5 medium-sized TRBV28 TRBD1 TGTGCCAGCAGTTCCGGGGGCGGGACAGGGGACGAGACCCAGTACTTC CASSSGGGTGDETQYF
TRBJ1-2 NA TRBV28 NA TGTGCCAGCAACCTTGGGGCTTCTTTTGGCTATGGCTACACCTTC CASNLGASFGYGYTF
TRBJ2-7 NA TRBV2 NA TGTGCCAGCTGTAATAGACCCTACGAGCAGTACTTC CASCNRPYEQYF
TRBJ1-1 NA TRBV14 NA TGTGCCAGCAGCCCTTCGGGGTGGGGCGGTTCTGAAGCTTTCTTT CASSPSGWGGSEAFF
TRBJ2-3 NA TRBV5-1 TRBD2 TGCGCCAGCAGGCACACTAGCGGGAGGAGTCCAGATACGCAGTATTTT CASRHTSGRSPDTQYF
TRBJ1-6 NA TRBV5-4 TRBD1 TGTGCCAGCAGGGGGACAGGCCTCTCCTATAATTCACCCCTCCACTTT CASRGTGLSYNSPLHF
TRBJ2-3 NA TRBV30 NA TGTGCCCGAACAGGGTGGGAGACAGATACGCAGTATTTT CARTGWETDTQYF
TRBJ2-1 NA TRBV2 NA TGTGCCAGCAGTCCCGGTACCCGGGGCAATGAGCAGTTCTTC CASSPGTRGNEQFF
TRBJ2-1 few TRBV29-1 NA TGCAGCGTTCCAAAGGTTGGCAATGAGCAGTTCTTC CSVPKVGNEQFF
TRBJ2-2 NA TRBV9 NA TGTGCCAGCAGCGTAGAGCCCAGGTATACCGGGGAGCTGTTTTTT CASSVEPRYTGELFF
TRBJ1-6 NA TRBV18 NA TGTGCCAGCTCACAGGAACGGACCTATAATTCACCCCTCCACTTT CASSQERTYNSPLHF
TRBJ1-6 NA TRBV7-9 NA TGTGCCAGCAGCTTTGACAGGAGCCCTGCTAATTCACCCCTCCACTTT CASSFDRSPANSPLHF
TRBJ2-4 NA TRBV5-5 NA TGTGCCAGCAGCTCCGGGACGGTAAAAAACATTCAGTACTTC CASSSGTVKNIQYF